This TCR beta chain was found in a study of T cell clonality in common variable immunodeficiency. Some clones are missing from TCRdb's copy, which holds only in-frame ones; the method was immunoSEQ multiplex PCR. The sample lists about 52,000 clones, none appearing once, the ten largest making up around 2%. The CDR3 has 13 residues. Germline V gene data show CDR1 as GTSNPN and CDR2 as SVGIG (reference sequence). The germline V and J ends were trimmed by 3 bases and 7 bases, with 15 bases remaining between them. This clone has a count of ten or more. The CDR3 end is not reached by the read, which stops 3 residues before it; the germline J gene fills it in.

The source of this sequence is a person between 18 and 69 years old in good health. The chain combines TRBV30 with TRBJ1-2; D is ambiguous. The sequencing sample was made of peripheral blood mononuclear cells. Partial CDR3 DNA: TGTGCCTGGAGGGCCAGCGGTATGGGTGGC. It translates to CAWRASGMGG. The complete CDR3 protein is CAWRASGMGGYTF.